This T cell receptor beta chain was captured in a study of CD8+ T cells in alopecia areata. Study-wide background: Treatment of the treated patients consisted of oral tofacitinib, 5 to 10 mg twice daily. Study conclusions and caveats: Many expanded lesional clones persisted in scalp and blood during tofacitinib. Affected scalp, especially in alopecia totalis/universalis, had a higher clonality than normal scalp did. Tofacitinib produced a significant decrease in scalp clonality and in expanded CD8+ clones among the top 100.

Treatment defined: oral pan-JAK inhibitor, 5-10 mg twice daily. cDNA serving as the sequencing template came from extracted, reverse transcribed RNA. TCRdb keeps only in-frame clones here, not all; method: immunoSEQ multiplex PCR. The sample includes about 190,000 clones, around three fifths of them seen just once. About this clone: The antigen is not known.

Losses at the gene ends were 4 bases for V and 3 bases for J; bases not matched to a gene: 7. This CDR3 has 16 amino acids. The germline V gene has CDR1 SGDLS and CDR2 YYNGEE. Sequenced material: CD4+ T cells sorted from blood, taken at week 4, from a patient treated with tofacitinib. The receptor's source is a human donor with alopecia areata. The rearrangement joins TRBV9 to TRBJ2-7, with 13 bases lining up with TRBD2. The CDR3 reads CASSPGLAGVFYEQYF. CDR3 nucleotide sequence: TGTGCCAGCAGCCCCGGACTAGCGGGGGTGTTCTACGAGCAGTACTTC.